The 30 T cell receptor beta chains presented below share a single source sample, sequenced in a study of cytomegalovirus exposure and HLA in healthy donors. A multiplex PCR was run with 60 Vbeta primers and 13 Jbeta primers. Profiling relied on immunoSEQ multiplex PCR, and the TCRdb table lists in-frame clones only, not all of them. The sample carries roughly 190,000 clones, 55% to 65% recorded once. Sequenced input: PBMCs. All receptors derive from a man aged 35 to 55 in good health and CMV-seronegative.

This clone was found once. The chain combines TRBV29-1 with TRBJ2-7, with TRBD2 identical over 11 bases. CDR3 length: 14 amino acids. Germline values: CDR1 SQVTM, CDR2 ANQGSEA. Trimming removed 1 base from V and 3 bases from J; junction bases left unmatched: 2. This CDR3 is CSVEGTSGYYEQYF. The CDR3 nucleotides are TGCAGCGTTGAAGGGACTAGCGGGTACTACGAGCAGTACTTC.

This chain uses TRBV5-1 with TRBJ2-3, with 7 bases aligning to TRBD2. The CDR3 loop spans 14 amino acids. J lost 3 bases, V lost 0 bases, and 1 base had no gene match. Germline CDR1 SGHRS, CDR2 YFSETQ. DNA for the CDR3: TGCGCCAGCAGCTTGGAAGCGGGGACAGATACGCAGTATTTT. Protein product: CASSLEAGTDTQYF.

This clone came up a few times. The rearrangement links TRBV19 to TRBJ1-1, with D possibly being TRBD1 (6 bases). CDR1 is LNHDA, CDR2 SQIVND, per germline (reference sequence). The CDR3 runs 14 residues. V gave up 6 bases and J gave up 1 base, with 12 bases separating them. CDR3 DNA: TGTGCCAGTAGGCAGGGGTCACGGAACACTGAAGCTTTCTTT. It yields the protein CASRQGSRNTEAFF.

The gene calls are TRBV5-5 and TRBJ2-2; weak D call: TRBD1 (6 bases). The CDR3 runs to 16 residues. Between the trimmed V and J ends, which lost 4 bases and 4 bases, there was a span of 17 bases. Germline-derived CDR1 and CDR2 are SGHKS and YYEKEE (reference sequence). The CDR3 coding sequence is TGTGCCAGCAGCGTGACAGGTACCGCGATCACCGGGGAGCTGTTTTTT. Translated: CASSVTGTAITGELFF.

The V gene is TRBV7-9, the J gene TRBJ2-4; 10 bases are a match to TRBD1. This CDR3 spans 16 amino acids. V was clipped by 6 bases and J by 9 bases; unmatched bases: 14. Germline V gene data show CDR1 as SEHNR and CDR2 as FQNEAQ (reference sequence). Here the CDR3 reads CASSLTYRTGGSIQYF. The DNA for the CDR3 is TGTGCCAGCAGTCTTACCTATCGGACAGGGGGGAGCATTCAGTACTTC. The full variable domain, with the rest looked up from reference TRBV7-9 and TRBJ2-4, is DTGVSQNPRHKITKRGQNVTFRCDPISEHNRLYWYRQTLGQGPEFLTYFQNEAQLEKSRLLSDRFSAERPKGSFSTLEIQRTEQGDSAMYLCASSLTYRTGGSIQYFGAGTRLSVL.

This chain connects TRBV4-2 to TRBJ1-2; D uncertain. CDR1 is LGHNA and CDR2 is YNFKEQ in the germline V gene. This CDR3 region has 14 residues. V lost 4 bases to trimming and J lost 4 bases, with 13 bases between them. The CDR3 reads CASSPPGPGYGYTF. The CDR3 nucleotides read TGTGCCAGCAGCCCCCCGGGTCCCGGCTATGGCTACACCTTC.

The V and J genes are TRBV4-3 and TRBJ2-1, with 9 positions matching TRBD2. Trimming took 2 bases from V and 6 from J; bases not matched to a gene: 5. In germline, CDR1 is LGHNA, CDR2 YSLEER. There are 15 residues in the CDR3. The CDR3 nucleotides read TGCGCCAGCAGCCAAAAGGGACTAGCTGGCAATGAGCAGTTCTTC. Protein: CASSQKGLAGNEQFF.

The V call is TRBV5-1, the J call TRBJ2-1, with 16 bases matching TRBD2. V gave up 2 bases and J gave up 10 bases; unmatched junction bases: 6. The CDR3 runs 16 residues. Germline V gene sequence: CDR1 SGHRS, CDR2 YFSETQ. The CDR3: CASSFGTSGGAGEQFF. CDR3 in DNA: TGCGCCAGCAGCTTCGGGACTAGCGGGGGGGCCGGGGAGCAGTTCTTC.

This chain uses TRBV27 with TRBJ2-1; tentatively, D is TRBD2 (7 bases). V lost 4 bases, J lost 10 bases, and 11 bases lay in between. The V gene's germline CDR1 is MNHEY and CDR2 SMNVEV (reference sequence). This CDR3 spans 12 amino acids. The CDR3, as DNA: TGTGCCAGCAGTTGGGGGGGCAGGGAGCAGTTCTTC. Protein product: CASSWGGREQFF.

The rearrangement links TRBV6-6 to TRBJ1-2; 12 nucleotides line up with TRBD1. Trimming took 5 bases from V and 6 from J; bases not matched to a gene: 10. Germline V gene lookup returns CDR1 MNHNY and CDR2 SVGAGI (reference sequence). This CDR3 has 16 amino acids. The CDR3 nucleotides are TGTGCCAGCAGTGCCTCCGGGACAGGGGGCGCGCATGGCTACACCTTC. Amino acid sequence: CASSASGTGGAHGYTF.

The CDR3 DNA sequence: TGTGCCAGCAGCGTCCAGACACAAAAAAACATTCAGTACTTC. Protein sequence: CASSVQTQKNIQYF. The chain recombines TRBV7-9 with TRBJ2-4; D gene ambiguous. V shed 5 bases and J shed 4 bases, with 12 bases lying between them. The germline gives CDR1 SEHNR, CDR2 FQNEAQ (reference sequence). The CDR3 extends over 14 amino acids.

This sequence joins TRBV19 and TRBJ2-5, with D maybe TRBD2 (6 bases). The germline CDR1 and CDR2 sequences are LNHDA and SQIVND (reference sequence). V dropped 7 bases and J dropped 1 base, with 10 bases sitting between them. This CDR3 is built from 13 residues. CDR3 sequence reads: CASKDGSQETQYF. The CDR3, as DNA: TGTGCCAGTAAGGACGGGAGCCAAGAGACCCAGTACTTC. Using reference TRBV19 and TRBJ2-5 for the parts outside the CDR3, the full variable domain is DGGITQSPKYLFRKEGQNVTLSCEQNLNHDAMYWYRQDPGQGLRLIYYSQIVNDFQKGDIAEGYSVSREKKESFPLTVTSAQKNPTAFYLCASKDGSQETQYFGPGTRLLVL.

The chain links TRBV7-2 to TRBJ2-4; 7 positions match TRBD1. Trimming cost V 5 bases and J 0 bases; bases outside gene matches: 7. Germline V gene lookup returns CDR1 SGHTA and CDR2 FQGNSA. The CDR3 length is 16 residues. CDR3: CASSLRTGLAKNIQYF. CDR3 nucleotide sequence: TGTGCCAGCAGCCTTAGGACAGGACTAGCCAAAAACATTCAGTACTTC. The whole variable domain, filled in from reference TRBV7-2 and TRBJ2-4, reads GAGVSQSPSNKVTEKGKDVELRCDPISGHTALYWYRQSLGQGLEFLIYFQGNSAPDKSGLPSDRFSAERTGGSVSTLTIQRTQQEDSAVYLCASSLRTGLAKNIQYFGAGTRLSVL.

There are a few counts of this clone. The rearrangement uses TRBV6-5 and TRBJ1-2; 9 bases are a match to TRBD1. The CDR3 extends over 16 amino acids. J lost 0 bases, V lost 0 bases, and 2 bases had no gene match. Germline assignment: CDR1 MNHEY and CDR2 SVGAGI. The CDR3 sequence is CASSYSGTGPNYGYTF. CDR3 DNA sequence: TGTGCCAGCAGTTACTCCGGGACAGGGCCTAACTATGGCTACACCTTC.

This clone was seen more than once but under ten times. The V and J genes are TRBV6-6 and TRBJ2-3, with a tentative D call TRBD1 (6 bases). V was clipped by 2 bases and J by 2 bases, with 8 bases between them. The CDR3 runs 14 residues. Germline CDR1 MNHNY, CDR2 SVGAGI (reference sequence). The CDR3 DNA reads TGTGCCAGCAGTTACGGACAGAACACAGATACGCAGTATTTT. This translates into CASSYGQNTDTQYF.

The chain has TRBV5-1 and TRBJ2-3, with 7 positions matching TRBD2. The CDR3 loop spans 13 amino acids. CDR1 SGHRS and CDR2 YFSETQ come from the germline V gene. V dropped 6 bases and J dropped 4; count of bases not matched to a gene: 5. The CDR3 DNA follows: TGCGCCAGCAAGAAGGGGAGGGCAGATACGCAGTATTTT. This sequence encodes CASKKGRADTQYF.

The chain joins TRBV7-9 to TRBJ2-1; maybe TRBD2 (6 bases). From germline, CDR1 is SEHNR and CDR2 FQNEAQ (reference sequence). V lost 2 bases, J lost 8 bases, and 16 bases lay in between. This CDR3 spans 15 amino acids. In DNA form, the CDR3 reads TGTGCCAGCAGCTTATCCCCGGCTAGCGTCGATGAGCAGTTCTTC. Translated: CASSLSPASVDEQFF.

V and J are TRBV2 and TRBJ2-1, with a tentative D call TRBD1 (5 bases). The CDR3 covers 13 residues. From germline, CDR1 is SNHLY and CDR2 FYNNEI. V lost 9 bases, J lost 1 base, and 10 bases lay in between. The DNA for the CDR3 is TGTGCCAGAGGGGCGTTTTCCTACAATGAGCAGTTCTTC. Translation: CARGAFSYNEQFF.

This clone has more than one count but fewer than ten. The V call is TRBV5-6, the J call TRBJ1-6; no definite D call. Trimming stripped 2 bases from V and 10 bases from J, with 7 bases between. Germline-derived CDR1 and CDR2 are SGHDT and YYEEEE. This CDR3 spans 12 amino acids. The DNA for the CDR3 is TGTGCCAGCAGCTTTCTGGGCTCACCCCTCCACTTT. Encoded protein: CASSFLGSPLHF.

The chain has TRBV7-2 and TRBJ2-1, with a possible D match to TRBD1 (6 bases). Trimming took 0 bases from V and 5 from J, leaving 8 bases between them. The CDR3 length is 14 residues. Per germline, CDR1 SGHTA and CDR2 FQGNSA. CDR3: CASSLAGQNNEQFF. The CDR3 nucleotides are TGTGCCAGCAGCTTAGCCGGACAGAACAATGAGCAGTTCTTC.

The chain couples TRBV11-3 to TRBJ2-7; 15 nucleotides line up with TRBD2. CDR3 length equals 18 residues. Germline CDR1 reads SGHNT; CDR2 reads YENEEA. V lost 4 bases to trimming and J lost 5 bases; unmatched junction nucleotides: 12. In DNA, the CDR3 is TGTGCCAGCAGCTACCGGACTAGCGGGGGGGCCTTTGGGCACGAGCAGTACTTC. Translating it yields CASSYRTSGGAFGHEQYF.

V usage is TRBV7-9 and J usage is TRBJ1-3, with 8 bases fitting TRBD1. The length of the CDR3 is 14 residues. J lost 4 bases, V lost 7 bases, and 6 bases had no gene match. Per the germline V gene, CDR1 is SEHNR and CDR2 is FQNEAQ (reference sequence). The chain's CDR3 is CASNPQGAGNTIYF. The CDR3 DNA reads as TGTGCCAGCAACCCTCAGGGGGCCGGAAACACCATATATTTT.

J is TRBJ2-2 and V is TRBV18; 7 bases line up with TRBD2. CDR1 and CDR2 from the germline V gene are KGHSH and LQKENI. The CDR3 is 14 residues long. Trimming removed 4 bases from V and 8 bases from J; junction bases left unmatched: 7. The CDR3 DNA is TGTGCCAGCTCACGAGGGAGGGCCGGAGGGGAGCTGTTTTTT. Its translation: CASSRGRAGGELFF. The full variable domain, its missing parts supplied by reference TRBV18 and TRBJ2-2, is NAGVMQNPRHLVRRRGQEARLRCSPMKGHSHVYWYRQLPEEGLKFMVYLQKENIIDESGMPKERFSAEFPKEGPSILRIQQVVRGDSAAYFCASSRGRAGGELFFGEGSRLTVL.

The gene calls are TRBV7-2 and TRBJ2-1; no clear D gene. Germline V CDR1 and CDR2: SGHTA, FQGNSA. CDR3 size: 13 residues. The germline V and J ends were trimmed by 5 bases and 4 bases, with 9 bases remaining between them. Written as DNA, the CDR3 is TGTGCCAGCAGCCCCTCCACATACAATGAGCAGTTCTTC. Its translation is CASSPSTYNEQFF.

This clone was seen a few times. The rearrangement joins TRBV20-1 to TRBJ2-6; 10 nucleotides agree with TRBD1. The CDR3 is 11 amino acids. In germline, CDR1 is DFQATT, CDR2 SNEGSKA (reference sequence). V shed 6 bases, J shed 10 bases, and the junction held 0 bases outside the gene matches. DNA for the CDR3: TGCAGTGCGGGACAGGGGAACGTCCTGACTTTC. Translated, it gives CSAGQGNVLTF.

The chain has TRBV7-9 and TRBJ1-1, with D perhaps matching TRBD1 (6 bases). The CDR3 extends over 14 amino acids. Trimming shortened V by 5 bases and J by 1 base, and 11 bases separated the two germline ends. Germline V lookup: CDR1 SEHNR, CDR2 FQNEAQ (reference sequence). DNA for the CDR3: TGTGCCAGCAGCCTACGACAGGCGAACACTGAAGCTTTCTTT. The encoded protein is CASSLRQANTEAFF.

CDR3 sequence (DNA): TGTGCCAGCAGCTTAGCCCGACAGGGGAATAATTCACCCCTCCACTTT. This codes for CASSLARQGNNSPLHF. This chain uses TRBV7-2 with TRBJ1-6, with 8 bases that match TRBD1. CDR1 is SGHTA, CDR2 FQGNSA, per germline. This CDR3 is 16 amino acids long. The V and J ends lost 0 bases and 5 bases, in that order; junction bases with no gene match: 3.

J is TRBJ2-3 and V is TRBV12-5; D gene uncertain. The CDR3 runs 12 residues. The germline CDR1 and CDR2 sequences are LGHNT and FRNRAP. The V end was cut by 4 bases, the J end by 3 bases, with 5 bases between. The CDR3 region has the DNA TGTGCTAGTGGTTCCCGGACAGATACGCAGTATTTT. Protein: CASGSRTDTQYF.

The genes are TRBV4-3 and TRBJ2-5; maybe TRBD2 (5 bases). The DNA end is more similar to TRBJ2-7, so the J call may be wrong. This CDR3 has 13 residues. CDR1 and CDR2 (germline): LGHNA, YSLEER. The CDR3 DNA reads as TGCGCCAGCAGCCGACCGGACTCATACGAGCAGTACTTC. Translated, it gives CASSRPDSYEQYF.

The J gene is TRBJ1-3, the V gene TRBV9; no clear D. With 0 bases removed from V and 0 bases from J, the gap between germline ends came to 13 bases. Looked up from germline, CDR1 is SGDLS and CDR2 is YYNGEE. The CDR3 spans 17 residues. The CDR3 region has the DNA TGTGCCAGCAGCGTAGACGGAGCAACTGGCTCTGGAAACACCATATATTTT. As protein: CASSVDGATGSGNTIYF. The full variable domain, with the rest looked up from reference TRBV9 and TRBJ1-3, is DSGVTQTPKHLITATGQRVTLRCSPRSGDLSVYWYQQSLDQGLQFLIQYYNGEERAKGNILERFSAQQFPDLHSELNLSSLELGDSALYFCASSVDGATGSGNTIYFGEGSWLTVV.